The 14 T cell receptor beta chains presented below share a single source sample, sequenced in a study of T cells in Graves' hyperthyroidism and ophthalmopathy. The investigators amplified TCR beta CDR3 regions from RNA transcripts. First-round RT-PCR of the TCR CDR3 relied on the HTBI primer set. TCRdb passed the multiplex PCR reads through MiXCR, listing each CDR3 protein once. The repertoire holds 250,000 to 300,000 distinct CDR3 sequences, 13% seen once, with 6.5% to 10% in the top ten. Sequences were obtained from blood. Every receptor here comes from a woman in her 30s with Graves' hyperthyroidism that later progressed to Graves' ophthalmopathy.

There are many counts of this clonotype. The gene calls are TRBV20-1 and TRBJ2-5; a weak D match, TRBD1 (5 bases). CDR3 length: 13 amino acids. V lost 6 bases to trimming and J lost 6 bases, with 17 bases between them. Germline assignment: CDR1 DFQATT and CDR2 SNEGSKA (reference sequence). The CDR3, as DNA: TGCAGTGCGCTCGGGTCGGACAAGAAGACCCAGTACTTC. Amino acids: CSALGSDKKTQYF.

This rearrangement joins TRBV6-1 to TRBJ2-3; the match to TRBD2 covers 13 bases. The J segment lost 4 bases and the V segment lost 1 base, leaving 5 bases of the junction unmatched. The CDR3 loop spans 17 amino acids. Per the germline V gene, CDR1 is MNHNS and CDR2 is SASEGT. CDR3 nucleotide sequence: TGTGCCAGCAGTGAAGGGACTAGCGGGAGTAGGGCAGATACGCAGTATTTT. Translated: CASSEGTSGSRADTQYF.

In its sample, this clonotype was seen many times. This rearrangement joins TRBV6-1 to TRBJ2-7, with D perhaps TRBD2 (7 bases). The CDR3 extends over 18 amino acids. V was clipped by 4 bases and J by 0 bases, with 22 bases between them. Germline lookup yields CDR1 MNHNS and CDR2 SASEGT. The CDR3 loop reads CASSVDRGGSGSSYEQYF. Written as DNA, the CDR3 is TGTGCCAGCAGTGTTGATAGGGGGGGTTCGGGGAGCTCCTACGAGCAGTACTTC.

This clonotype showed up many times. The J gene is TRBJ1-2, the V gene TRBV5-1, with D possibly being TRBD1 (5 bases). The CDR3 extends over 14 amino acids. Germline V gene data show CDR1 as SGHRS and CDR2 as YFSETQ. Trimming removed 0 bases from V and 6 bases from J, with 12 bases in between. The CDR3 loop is CASSLALGDHGYTF. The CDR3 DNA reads TGCGCCAGCAGCTTGGCCTTGGGGGATCATGGCTACACCTTC.

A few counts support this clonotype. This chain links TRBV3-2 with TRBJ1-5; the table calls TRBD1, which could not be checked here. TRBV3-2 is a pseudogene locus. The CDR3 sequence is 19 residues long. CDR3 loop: CASPRGGRCGATSNQPQHF. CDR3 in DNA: TGTGCCAGCCCCCGGGGAGGCAGATGTGGGGCTACTAGCAATCAGCCCCAGCATTTT.

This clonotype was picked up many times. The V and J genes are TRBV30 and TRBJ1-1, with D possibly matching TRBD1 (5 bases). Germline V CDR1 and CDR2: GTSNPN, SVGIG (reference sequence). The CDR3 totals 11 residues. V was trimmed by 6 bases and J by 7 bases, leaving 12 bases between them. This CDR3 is CACQQEGEAFF. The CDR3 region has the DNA TGTGCCTGTCAACAGGAGGGTGAAGCTTTCTTT. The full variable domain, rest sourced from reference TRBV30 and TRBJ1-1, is SQTIHQWPATLVQPVGSPLSLECTVEGTSNPNLYWYRQAAGRGLQLLFYSVGIGQISSEVPQNLSASRPQDRQFILSSKKLLLSDSGFYLCACQQEGEAFFGQGTRLTVV.

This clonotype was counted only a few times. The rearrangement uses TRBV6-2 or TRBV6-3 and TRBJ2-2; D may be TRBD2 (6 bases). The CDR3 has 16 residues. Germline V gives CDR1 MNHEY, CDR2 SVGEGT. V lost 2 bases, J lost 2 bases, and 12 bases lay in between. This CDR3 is CASSYRERANTGELFF. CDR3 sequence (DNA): TGTGCCAGCAGTTACCGTGAGCGGGCCAACACCGGGGAGCTGTTTTTT.

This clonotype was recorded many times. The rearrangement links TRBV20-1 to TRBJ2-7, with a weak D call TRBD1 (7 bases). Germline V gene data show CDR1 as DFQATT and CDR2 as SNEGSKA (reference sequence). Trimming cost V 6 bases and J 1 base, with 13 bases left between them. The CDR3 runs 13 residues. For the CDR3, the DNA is TGCAGTGCGGAGGGACAGCAGTCCTACGAGCAGTACTTC. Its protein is CSAEGQQSYEQYF.

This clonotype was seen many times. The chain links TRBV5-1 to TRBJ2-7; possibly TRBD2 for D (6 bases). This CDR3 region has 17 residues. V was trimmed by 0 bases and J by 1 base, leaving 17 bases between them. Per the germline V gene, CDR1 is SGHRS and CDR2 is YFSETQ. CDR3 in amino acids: CASSLAFRLEGSYEQYF. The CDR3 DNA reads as TGCGCCAGCAGCTTGGCCTTCAGACTAGAAGGGTCCTACGAGCAGTACTTC.

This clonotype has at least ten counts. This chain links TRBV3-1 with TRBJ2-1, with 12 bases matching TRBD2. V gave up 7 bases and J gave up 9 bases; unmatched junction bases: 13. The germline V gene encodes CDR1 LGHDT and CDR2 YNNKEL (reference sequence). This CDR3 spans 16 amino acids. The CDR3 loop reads CASNLMTSGRTGEQFF. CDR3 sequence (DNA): TGTGCCAGCAACCTAATGACTAGCGGGAGAACGGGTGAGCAGTTCTTC.

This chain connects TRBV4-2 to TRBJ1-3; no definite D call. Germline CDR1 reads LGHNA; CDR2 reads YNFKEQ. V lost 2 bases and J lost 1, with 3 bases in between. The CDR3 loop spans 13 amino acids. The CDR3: CASSQQSGNTIYF. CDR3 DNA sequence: TGTGCCAGCAGCCAACAGTCTGGAAACACCATATATTTT.

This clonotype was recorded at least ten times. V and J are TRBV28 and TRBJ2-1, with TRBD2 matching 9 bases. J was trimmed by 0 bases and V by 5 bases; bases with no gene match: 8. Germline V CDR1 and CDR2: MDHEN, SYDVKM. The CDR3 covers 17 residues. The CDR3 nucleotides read TGTGCCAGCAGTCGGACTAGCGCTAAGAGCTCCTACAATGAGCAGTTCTTC. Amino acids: CASSRTSAKSSYNEQFF.

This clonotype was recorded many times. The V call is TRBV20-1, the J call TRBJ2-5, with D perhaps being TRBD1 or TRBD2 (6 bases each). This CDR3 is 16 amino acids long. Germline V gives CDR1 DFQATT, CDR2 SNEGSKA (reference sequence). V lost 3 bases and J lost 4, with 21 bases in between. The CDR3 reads CSASPNRELARETQYF. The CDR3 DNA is TGCAGTGCTAGCCCAAACAGGGAACTAGCCCGAGAGACCCAGTACTTC.

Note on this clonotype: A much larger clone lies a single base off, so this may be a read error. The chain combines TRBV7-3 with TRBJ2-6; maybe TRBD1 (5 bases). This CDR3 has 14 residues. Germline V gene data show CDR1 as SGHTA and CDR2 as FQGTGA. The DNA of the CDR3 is TGTACCAGCAGGGCAGGGCCTGGGGCCAACGTCCTGACTTTC. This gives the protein CTSRAGPGANVLTF.